This T cell receptor beta chain was obtained from a study of early T cells in non-severe SARS-CoV-2 infection. Overall study: Bulk RNA isolated from unsorted whole blood underwent sequencing; chains were not paired.

This clonotype showed up many times. No antigen is known for it. One entry per CDR3 protein results from TCRdb running MiXCR on the 5' RACE reads. The sample lists roughly 67,000 distinct CDR3 sequences, approximately 12% occurring once. Findings of the study overall: In VDJdb matching, anti-spike CD8 responses were favored while private and CD4 specificities went missing.

V trimming: 4 bases; J trimming: 2 bases; junction bases outside the gene matches: 6. The germline V gene has CDR1 SGHDT and CDR2 YYEEEE. CDR3 length: 14 amino acids. The chain recombines TRBV5-6 with TRBJ2-7; the match to TRBD1 covers 7 bases. The source is an adult who was a healthcare worker with PCR-confirmed SARS-CoV-2 infection or an uninfected control (not recorded which). The sample was whole blood. As DNA, the CDR3 is TGTGCCAGCAGCCCGGGACAGCGCACCTACGAGCAGTACTTC. It yields the protein CASSPGQRTYEQYF.